One and the same sample provided the 23 T cell receptor beta chains below, sequenced in a study of cytomegalovirus exposure and HLA in healthy donors. The PCR employed 60 Vbeta primers together with 13 Jbeta primers. Sequenced by immunoSEQ multiplex PCR; TCRdb stores in-frame clones only, minus some. The sample shows some 28,000 clones, about 62% of them seen only once. Sequenced: PBMCs. The receptors shown here come from a male donor in good health and CMV-seropositive.

V usage is TRBV5-4 and J usage is TRBJ2-7; unclear D gene. V was trimmed by 4 bases and J by 2 bases, leaving 13 bases between them. The CDR3 contains 14 residues. CDR1 is SGHNT, CDR2 YYREEE, per germline (reference sequence). Here the CDR3 DNA reads TGTGCCAGCAGCCCGTCCCCCACTACCTACGAGCAGTACTTC. It yields the protein CASSPSPTTYEQYF.

CDR3 sequence (DNA): TGTGCCAGCAGGCGGGACAGGGGTAATGAAAAACTGTTTTTT. Amino acid sequence: CASRRDRGNEKLFF. The V and J genes are TRBV6-5 and TRBJ1-4; 10 bases are a match to TRBD1. The ends lost 6 bases at V and 4 bases at J; junction bases unmatched: 2. The CDR3 extends over 14 amino acids. Germline CDR1 and CDR2: MNHEY and SVGAGI.

This clone has just one count. This sequence joins TRBV4-1 and TRBJ2-5; TRBD2 aligns across 11 bases. Germline V gives CDR1 MGHRA, CDR2 YSYEKL. Losses at the gene ends were 0 bases for V and 5 bases for J; bases not matched to a gene: 2. This CDR3 is 15 amino acids long. The chain's CDR3 is CASSQERLAGETQYF. DNA of the CDR3: TGCGCCAGCAGCCAAGAAAGACTAGCGGGGGAGACCCAGTACTTC.

The chain combines TRBV28 with TRBJ1-1; maybe TRBD1 (5 bases). Looked up from germline, CDR1 is MDHEN and CDR2 is SYDVKM. This CDR3 is built from 15 residues. The germline V and J ends were trimmed by 7 bases and 1 base, with 16 bases remaining between them. The CDR3 DNA reads as TGTGCCAGCATTGCACAGGAATTCCGGAACACTGAAGCTTTCTTT. As protein: CASIAQEFRNTEAFF.

The rearrangement uses TRBV7-9 and TRBJ2-2; D gene uncertain. The V end lost 3 bases, the J end lost 4 bases, and 3 bases lay between the germline ends. Germline CDR1 is SEHNR and CDR2 is FQNEAQ (reference sequence). This CDR3 contains 12 residues. The CDR3 coding sequence is TGTGCCAGCAGCTTCGGCACCGGGGAGCTGTTTTTT. Translation gives CASSFGTGELFF.

This clone showed up just a few times. The rearrangement links TRBV4-2 to TRBJ1-4; 11 positions agree with TRBD1. The CDR3 runs 15 residues. V lost 0 bases to trimming and J lost 8 bases; unmatched junction nucleotides: 2. Germline lookup yields CDR1 LGHNA and CDR2 YNFKEQ. The CDR3 reads CASSQDRDRGEKLFF. The DNA for the CDR3 is TGTGCCAGCAGCCAAGATCGGGACAGGGGGGAAAAACTGTTTTTT.

The rearrangement uses TRBV6-1 and TRBJ2-7; weak D call: TRBD1 (5 bases). Trimming pared 5 bases from V and 2 bases from J, leaving 13 bases between. The germline CDR1 and CDR2 sequences are MNHNS and SASEGT. The CDR3 is 14 residues long. The CDR3 sequence: CASSRTSNTYEQYF. CDR3 DNA sequence: TGTGCCAGCAGTAGGACATCCAACACCTACGAGCAGTACTTC.

The genes are TRBV12-5 and TRBJ1-5; 11 nucleotides align to TRBD1. J lost 6 bases, V lost 5 bases, and 6 bases had no gene match. Germline loops: CDR1 LGHNT, CDR2 FRNRAP. There are 15 residues in the CDR3. The CDR3 DNA reads TGTGCTAGTGGTACCACCGGACAGGGGGCTCAGCCCCAGCATTTT. Translated, it gives CASGTTGQGAQPQHF.

The chain employs TRBV5-4 and TRBJ2-2, with D maybe TRBD1 (5 bases). Germline loops: CDR1 SGHNT, CDR2 YYREEE (reference sequence). The CDR3 consists of 14 residues. Trimming stripped 3 bases from V and 3 bases from J, with 9 bases between. The CDR3 spells CASSSTTDTGELFF. CDR3 in DNA: TGTGCCAGCAGCTCCACGACAGACACCGGGGAGCTGTTTTTT. The variable domain in full, completed from reference TRBV5-4 and TRBJ2-2, reads ETGVTQSPTHLIKTRGQQVTLRCSSQSGHNTVSWYQQALGQGPQFIFQYYREEENGRGNFPPRFSGLQFPNYSSELNVNALELDDSALYLCASSSTTDTGELFFGEGSRLTVL.

The rearrangement joins TRBV6-4 to TRBJ2-1, with 7 positions matching TRBD2. Unmatched junction bases numbered 3, after V lost 3 bases and J lost 1 base. CDR3 size: 15 residues. The germline V gene has CDR1 MRHNA and CDR2 SNTAGT. The CDR3 loop is CASSEAGESYNEQFF. The DNA of the CDR3 is TGTGCCAGCAGTGAGGCGGGAGAGTCCTACAATGAGCAGTTCTTC.

The rearrangement uses TRBV4-1 and TRBJ2-1; TRBD2 matches 9 bases. The CDR3 is 15 amino acids. Losses at the gene ends were 0 bases for V and 8 bases for J; bases not matched to a gene: 5. From germline, CDR1 is MGHRA and CDR2 YSYEKL. In nucleotides, the CDR3 is TGCGCCAGCAGCCAAGACGGGACTAGCAGAGATGAGCAGTTCTTC. Translating it yields CASSQDGTSRDEQFF.

The chain employs TRBV12-5 and TRBJ1-2; possible D gene TRBD1, 5 bases. The germline V gene encodes CDR1 LGHNT and CDR2 FRNRAP. V gave up 7 bases and J gave up 6 bases, with 12 bases separating them. The length of the CDR3 is 12 residues. The CDR3 DNA is TGTGCTAGTGCCTTTGGAGGGGATGGCTACACCTTC. Amino acid sequence: CASAFGGDGYTF.

The CDR3 here is CASSQQGRYGYTF. The CDR3 coding sequence is TGTGCCAGCAGCCAACAGGGGAGGTATGGCTACACCTTC. This sequence joins TRBV5-4 and TRBJ1-2; 7 bases fit TRBD1. The CDR3 length is 13 residues. Germline V gene data show CDR1 as SGHNT and CDR2 as YYREEE (reference sequence). With V trimmed by 4 bases and J by 5 bases, 5 bases remained unmatched.

This clone showed up many times. The J gene is TRBJ1-4, the V gene TRBV15, with D possibly TRBD1 on 5 matching bases. CDR3 size: 15 residues. Germline V gives CDR1 LNHNV, CDR2 YYDKDF (reference sequence). Trimming left V 0 bases short and J 1 base short, with 6 bases between. The DNA for the CDR3 is TGTGCCACCAGCAGAGACAGGGAAACTAATGAAAAACTGTTTTTT. This encodes CATSRDRETNEKLFF.

CDR3 loop: CASSSGQFSGNTIYF. The CDR3 bases are TGTGCCAGCAGCTCGGGACAGTTCTCTGGAAACACCATATATTTT. The genes are TRBV5-8 and TRBJ1-3, with 7 bases identical to TRBD1. The CDR3 totals 15 residues. The ends lost 3 bases at V and 0 bases at J; junction bases unmatched: 3. From germline, CDR1 is SGHTS and CDR2 YDEGEE.

The rearrangement joins TRBV28 to TRBJ1-1; tentatively, D is TRBD1 (6 bases). CDR3 length: 16 amino acids. The germline V and J ends were trimmed by 8 bases and 4 bases, with 23 bases remaining between them. The germline CDR1 and CDR2 sequences are MDHEN and SYDVKM. The CDR3 sequence: CASRSPSRGRGTEAFF. Here the CDR3 DNA reads TGTGCCAGCCGTAGCCCTAGCCGGGGCAGGGGCACTGAAGCTTTCTTT. Using reference TRBV28 and TRBJ1-1 for the parts outside the CDR3, the full variable domain is DVKVTQSSRYLVKRTGEKVFLECVQDMDHENMFWYRQDPGLGLRLIYFSYDVKMKEKGDIPEGYSVSREKKERFSLILESASTNQTSMYLCASRSPSRGRGTEAFFGQGTRLTVV.

The chain links TRBV10-3 to TRBJ1-3; D remains unclear. Germline V gene data show CDR1 as ENHRY and CDR2 as SYGVKD. This CDR3 spans 14 amino acids. V was trimmed by 4 bases and J by 2 bases, leaving 9 bases between them. CDR3 residues: CAISGPFTGNTIYF. CDR3 nucleotides: TGTGCCATCAGTGGTCCTTTTACTGGAAACACCATATATTTT.

The chain is built from TRBV7-2 and TRBJ2-1; 12 positions agree with TRBD2. The CDR3 sequence is 16 residues long. Trimming at V came to 1 base and at J to 10 bases, leaving 8 bases not matched to a gene. CDR1 SGHTA and CDR2 FQGNSA come from the germline V gene. CDR3 sequence reads: CASSLGTLAGGKEQFF. CDR3 coding DNA: TGTGCCAGCAGCTTAGGAACACTAGCGGGAGGTAAGGAGCAGTTCTTC.

This clone occurred once. The V gene is TRBV6-6, the J gene TRBJ2-7, with a possible D match to TRBD1 (5 bases). Germline V gives CDR1 MNHNY, CDR2 SVGAGI (reference sequence). The germline V and J ends were trimmed by 8 bases and 3 bases, with 8 bases remaining between them. CDR3 length equals 11 residues. The CDR3 loop is CASSRVYEQYF. The CDR3 bases are TGTGCCAGCTCCAGGGTCTACGAGCAGTACTTC.

The genes are TRBV30 and TRBJ2-2; D not resolved. V was trimmed by 4 bases and J by 6 bases, leaving 12 bases between them. Germline loops: CDR1 GTSNPN, CDR2 SVGIG (reference sequence). The length of the CDR3 is 13 residues. The CDR3 coding sequence is TGTGCCTGGACCCCGGGTTTGGCCGGGGAGCTGTTTTTT. This gives the protein CAWTPGLAGELFF.

The rearrangement joins TRBV18 to TRBJ2-3; tentative D call: TRBD2 (6 bases). Germline loops: CDR1 KGHSH, CDR2 LQKENI. Trimming cost V 1 base and J 9 bases, with 11 bases left between them. This CDR3 comprises 13 residues. In DNA form, the CDR3 reads TGTGCCAGCTCACCACGCGAGGAGGGAACGCAGTATTTT. This gives the protein CASSPREEGTQYF.

The chain joins TRBV5-1 to TRBJ1-1, with D hard to call. Germline loops: CDR1 SGHRS, CDR2 YFSETQ. The ends were cut back, 0 bases at V and 0 bases at J, with 9 bases in the middle. The CDR3 contains 15 residues. CDR3 nucleotide sequence: TGCGCCAGCAGCTTGGGGGCCAGTGTGAACACTGAAGCTTTCTTT. It is translated as CASSLGASVNTEAFF.

J is TRBJ1-2 and V is TRBV10-3, with 10 bases that match TRBD1. Germline values: CDR1 ENHRY, CDR2 SYGVKD. The CDR3 covers 16 residues. With V trimmed by 2 bases and J by 0 bases, 3 bases remained unmatched. The CDR3 protein is CAISERQGATNYGYTF. The CDR3 DNA follows: TGTGCCATCAGTGAGAGACAGGGGGCCACTAACTATGGCTACACCTTC.